The 7 T cell receptor beta chains below all came from one sample that was sequenced in a study of cytomegalovirus exposure and HLA in healthy donors. The PCR made use of 60 Vbeta and 13 Jbeta primers. Data came from immunoSEQ multiplex PCR; TCRdb stores just in-frame clones and leaves some out. The sample carries roughly 180,000 clones, about 82% recorded once. The material sequenced was PBMCs. These receptors all stem from a woman between 18 and 30 years old in good health and CMV-seronegative.

The chain combines TRBV19 with TRBJ1-3, with 7 bases aligning to TRBD1. From germline, CDR1 is LNHDA and CDR2 SQIVND (reference sequence). The CDR3 sequence is 16 residues long. V shed 4 bases, J shed 2 bases, and the junction held 8 bases outside the gene matches. The CDR3 reads CASSRVSDRAGNTIYF. DNA for the CDR3: TGTGCCAGTAGTAGGGTAAGCGACAGGGCTGGAAACACCATATATTTT.

The V gene is TRBV11-2, the J gene TRBJ2-3; TRBD1 aligns across 8 bases. Losses at the gene ends were 4 bases for V and 1 base for J; bases not matched to a gene: 4. This CDR3 has 15 residues. CDR1 and CDR2 from the germline V gene are SGHAT and FQNNGV. The CDR3 loop reads CASSSRTGRTDTQYF. The CDR3, as DNA: TGTGCCAGCAGCTCCCGGACAGGGCGCACAGATACGCAGTATTTT.

The V and J genes are TRBV19 and TRBJ2-7, with D maybe TRBD1 (5 bases). The CDR3 contains 15 residues. Trimming removed 5 bases from V and 4 bases from J, with 18 bases in between. CDR1 is LNHDA, CDR2 SQIVND, per germline (reference sequence). The CDR3 nucleotides are TGTGCCAGTAGTCAAGAAGCCCAGGGTGGGTACGAGCAGTACTTC. Protein sequence: CASSQEAQGGYEQYF.

This clone occurred once. This chain joins TRBV10-2 and TRBJ2-1, with TRBD2 identical over 10 bases. Looked up from germline, CDR1 is WSHSY and CDR2 is SAAADI. The CDR3 spans 14 residues. J gave up 12 bases and V 3 bases, and 8 bases lay outside the gene matches. DNA for the CDR3: TGCGCCAGCAGTGACGGATGGGCTAGCGGGGGGCAGTTCTTC. This codes for CASSDGWASGGQFF.

The CDR3 nucleotides read TGTGCCAGCAGTTTACCCGATAAGAGCAATGAGCAGTTCTTC. Protein sequence: CASSLPDKSNEQFF. The chain employs TRBV27 and TRBJ2-1; no definite D call. With 2 bases removed from V and 6 bases from J, the gap between germline ends came to 11 bases. The CDR3 covers 14 residues. The germline gives CDR1 MNHEY, CDR2 SMNVEV (reference sequence).

The V and J genes are TRBV19 and TRBJ1-1; D may be TRBD1 (5 bases). Trimming pared 5 bases from V and 5 bases from J, leaving 21 bases between. The CDR3 has 16 amino acids. Germline V gene data show CDR1 as LNHDA and CDR2 as SQIVND (reference sequence). Written as DNA, the CDR3 is TGTGCCAGTAGTCGGATGGACCCTAGGGGTGGTACTGAAGCTTTCTTT. This sequence encodes CASSRMDPRGGTEAFF. The whole variable domain, remainder taken from reference TRBV19 and TRBJ1-1, is DGGITQSPKYLFRKEGQNVTLSCEQNLNHDAMYWYRQDPGQGLRLIYYSQIVNDFQKGDIAEGYSVSREKKESFPLTVTSAQKNPTAFYLCASSRMDPRGGTEAFFGQGTRLTVV.

The chain joins TRBV21-1 to TRBJ1-2; TRBD1 was called by the table and not checked on the DNA. TRBV21-1 is reported as a pseudogene. CDR3 length equals 14 residues. DNA of the CDR3: TGTGCCAGCAGCAAACGACAGAGACTTTATGGCTACACCTTC. The encoded protein is CASSKRQRLYGYTF.